This T cell receptor beta chain was identified in a study of T cell clonality in common variable immunodeficiency. CVID and control samples used equivalent genomic DNA input. TCRdb's copy holds only in-frame clones and misses some; the assay was immunoSEQ multiplex PCR. This sample has more than 35,000 clones, each found more than once. This clone has only a few counts. Its antigen is unknown. The read ends 3 residues before the CDR3 terminus; that terminus is restored from the germline J gene. Study-level findings and limits: Fewer deletions and N-nucleotide insertions were reportedly seen in common variable immunodeficiency TCR beta sequences. Repertoire-complication correlations in CVID were limited by patient heterogeneity.

J lost 2 bases, V lost 7 bases, and 10 bases had no gene match. The CDR3 has 16 amino acids. Per the germline V gene, CDR1 is SNHLY and CDR2 is FYNNEI. The chain links TRBV2 to TRBJ2-1; the match to TRBD2 covers 8 bases. The sample was peripheral blood mononuclear cells. The TCR was taken from a human donor with common variable immunodeficiency. The covered CDR3 bases are TGTGCCAGCAACCCGAGAGCGGGAGCTCCCTACAATGAG. Its protein product is CASNPRAGAPYNE. The CDR3 in its entirety is CASNPRAGAPYNEQFF.